The 32 T cell receptor beta chains presented below share a single source sample, sequenced in a study of vaccination and CD4 T cells after COVID-19. The treatment was: roughly 10-day PBMC culture with coronavirus spike peptide pools or control peptides (ViraFEST assay). What these receptors recognize is not known. The Oncomine TCR Beta short-read assay was applied to DNA of cultured CD4+ T cells. TCRdb reprocessed the PCR reads with MiXCR, giving one entry per CDR3 protein. The sample lists approximately 15,000 distinct CDR3 sequences; around 46% were seen once. Specimen: CD4+ T cells from blood, cultured in vitro, collected after SARS-CoV-2 vaccination. The receptors here all came from a human donor who had recovered from COVID-19.

The J gene is TRBJ2-7, the V gene TRBV11-2; 9 nucleotides agree with TRBD1. This CDR3 is built from 13 residues. Unmatched junction bases numbered 5, after V lost 4 bases and J lost 7 bases. Germline CDR1 SGHAT, CDR2 FQNNGV. The CDR3 bases are TGTGCCAGCAGCTCACAGGGGGCGCTGGAGCAGTACTTC. This encodes CASSSQGALEQYF.

This chain joins TRBV29-1 and TRBJ1-6; 7 bases are a match to TRBD1. This CDR3 comprises 13 residues. The germline V gene has CDR1 SQVTM and CDR2 ANQGSEA. Trimming at V came to 5 bases and at J to 3 bases, leaving 1 base not matched to a gene. Here the CDR3 DNA reads TGCAGCGTTCGGGACAGCTATAATTCACCCCTCCACTTT. It specifies CSVRDSYNSPLHF.

Only a few counts were recorded for this clonotype. The V and J genes are TRBV2 and TRBJ2-1; D ambiguous. The end of the DNA is better explained by TRBJ2-7, so the J call may be wrong. The CDR3 is 11 residues long. Per germline, CDR1 SNHLY and CDR2 FYNNEI. The CDR3 nucleotides are TGTGCCAGCATCCTATCCTACGAGCAGTACTTC. Residues: CASILSYEQYF.

The chain carries TRBV24-1 and TRBJ2-7; 11 nucleotides match TRBD1. CDR3 length equals 15 residues. V dropped 0 bases and J dropped 6; count of bases not matched to a gene: 3. Germline CDR1 reads KGHDR; CDR2 reads SFDVKD. CDR3 sequence (DNA): TGTGCCACCAGTGATTTGAGGACAGGGGGCGGCGAGCAGTACTTC. Protein sequence: CATSDLRTGGGEQYF.

The V gene is TRBV6-5, the J gene TRBJ2-1, with D tentatively TRBD2 (6 bases). The CDR3 consists of 16 residues. The germline V gene has CDR1 MNHEY and CDR2 SVGAGI. V was trimmed by 4 bases and J by 4 bases, leaving 17 bases between them. CDR3 in DNA: TGTGCCAGCAGTTCCCCACTAGCAGGACAATACAATGAGCAGTTCTTC. Its protein product is CASSSPLAGQYNEQFF.

The chain combines TRBV28 with TRBJ2-3, with 7 bases aligning to TRBD1. The germline CDR1 and CDR2 sequences are MDHEN and SYDVKM. J lost 2 bases, V lost 5 bases, and 10 bases had no gene match. This CDR3 has 16 amino acids. This chain's CDR3 is CASSLGQYYFTDTQYF. The CDR3 coding sequence is TGTGCCAGCAGTCTGGGACAGTACTATTTCACAGATACGCAGTATTTT.

The chain links TRBV15 to TRBJ2-2; D ambiguous. The CDR3 length is 20 residues. Deletions cut 0 bases from V and 0 bases from J, with 20 bases between. The germline gives CDR1 LNHNV, CDR2 YYDKDF (reference sequence). The CDR3 loop reads CATSRDKYGDLASNTGELFF. The CDR3 DNA follows: TGTGCCACCAGCAGAGATAAGTATGGGGATCTGGCCTCGAACACCGGGGAGCTGTTTTTT.

In its sample, this clonotype was seen a few times. The genes are TRBV6-1 and TRBJ2-7; 7 bases map to TRBD2. The CDR3 contains 15 residues. The J segment lost 1 base and the V segment lost 6 bases, leaving 9 bases of the junction unmatched. In germline, CDR1 is MNHNS, CDR2 SASEGT. DNA for the CDR3: TGTGCCAGCAGCCCTCCTGGCGGGGGTTCCTACGAGCAGTACTTC. Residues: CASSPPGGGSYEQYF.

V is TRBV7-2 and J is TRBJ1-6, with D maybe TRBD1 (6 bases). The CDR3 has 18 amino acids. Deletions cut 5 bases from V and 5 bases from J, with 22 bases between. Germline V gives CDR1 SGHTA, CDR2 FQGNSA. The CDR3 nucleotides read TGTGCCAGCAGCAGTAATCGCGGGGGGGGCGATAATAATTCACCCCTCCACTTT. This sequence encodes CASSSNRGGGDNNSPLHF. The full variable domain, completed using reference TRBV7-2 and TRBJ1-6, is GAGVSQSPSNKVTEKGKDVELRCDPISGHTALYWYRQSLGQGLEFLIYFQGNSAPDKSGLPSDRFSAERTGGSVSTLTIQRTQQEDSAVYLCASSSNRGGGDNNSPLHFGNGTRLTVT.

V and J are TRBV12-3 or TRBV12-4 and TRBJ2-2, with D tentatively TRBD1 (6 bases). Trimming left V 5 bases short and J 6 bases short, with 10 bases between. This CDR3 comprises 13 residues. CDR3 amino acids: CASSPTGPGELFF. As DNA, the CDR3 is TGTGCCAGCAGTCCAACAGGGCCCGGGGAGCTGTTTTTT.

This clonotype has just a few counts. J is TRBJ1-6 and V is TRBV7-8; D remains ambiguous. Germline loops: CDR1 SGHVS, CDR2 FQNEAQ. Trimming took 1 base from V and 7 from J, leaving 14 bases between them. This CDR3 is built from 16 residues. CDR3 protein: CASSLVLQTFNSPLHF. The CDR3 DNA reads as TGTGCCAGCAGCTTAGTTTTACAGACCTTCAATTCACCCCTCCACTTT.

The V call is TRBV24-1, the J call TRBJ2-5; 8 bases agree with TRBD1. The CDR3 spans 14 residues. V shed 3 bases and J 4 bases; nucleotides not matched to a gene: 3. CDR1 is KGHDR and CDR2 is SFDVKD in the germline V gene. The CDR3 loop is CATSDATGAETQYF. The CDR3 DNA is TGTGCCACCAGTGATGCGACAGGGGCAGAGACCCAGTACTTC.

Notes on this clonotype: An end of the junction differs from the germline gene, which may be a read error. The chain employs TRBV5-6 and TRBJ2-7, with a weak D call TRBD1 (6 bases). CDR1 and CDR2 (germline): SGHDT, YYEEEE. The length of the CDR3 is 15 residues. The CDR3 sequence is CASSFSNLTGPRPHF. The CDR3 region has the DNA TGTGCCAGCAGCTTTTCGAACCTTACAGGGCCACGTCCCCACTTC.

The chain has TRBV7-2 and TRBJ1-2; D gene unclear. Per germline, CDR1 SGHTA and CDR2 FQGNSA. The V gene lost 2 bases and the J gene lost 8 bases, with 15 bases spanning the gap. This CDR3 spans 14 amino acids. CDR3 residues: CASSLIGLAQGYTF. The CDR3 DNA reads as TGTGCCAGCAGCTTAATCGGGTTGGCCCAAGGCTACACCTTC.

The V gene is TRBV7-2, the J gene TRBJ2-7; 9 nucleotides line up with TRBD1. This CDR3 contains 16 residues. Germline V gene sequence: CDR1 SGHTA, CDR2 FQGNSA. Trimming at V came to 1 base and at J to 6 bases, leaving 10 bases not matched to a gene. CDR3 coding DNA: TGTGCCAGCAGCTTAGGGACAGGGGCCGGGAGAGGCGAGCAGTACTTC. Amino acids: CASSLGTGAGRGEQYF.

This chain links TRBV7-9 with TRBJ2-7, with TRBD1 matching 9 bases. The germline V gene has CDR1 SEHNR and CDR2 FQNEAQ (reference sequence). The V segment lost 1 base and the J segment 2 bases; nucleotides outside the gene matches: 6. This CDR3 has 16 amino acids. The CDR3 spells CASSLVMGQGPYEQYF. DNA of the CDR3: TGTGCCAGCAGCTTAGTGATGGGACAGGGCCCCTACGAGCAGTACTTC. The full variable domain, with the rest looked up from reference TRBV7-9 and TRBJ2-7, is DTGVSQNPRHKITKRGQNVTFRCDPISEHNRLYWYRQTLGQGPEFLTYFQNEAQLEKSRLLSDRFSAERPKGSFSTLEIQRTEQGDSAMYLCASSLVMGQGPYEQYFGPGTRLTVT.

The rearrangement joins TRBV7-9 to TRBJ2-2; D is uncertain. The germline V gene encodes CDR1 SEHNR and CDR2 FQNEAQ (reference sequence). V was cut by 10 bases and J by 5 bases, with 8 bases left in between. This CDR3 is built from 11 residues. The CDR3 here is CAIDETGELFF. In nucleotides, the CDR3 is TGTGCCATCGATGAAACCGGGGAGCTGTTTTTT.

In its sample, this clonotype was seen a few times. This rearrangement joins TRBV2 to TRBJ1-2, with 9 bases fitting TRBD1. Looked up from germline, CDR1 is SNHLY and CDR2 is FYNNEI. This CDR3 region has 15 residues. V shed 5 bases, J shed 8 bases, and the junction held 12 bases outside the gene matches. The CDR3 nucleotides read TGTGCCAGCAGTTCCGGGACAGGGACGCTTCGCGGCTACACCTTC. Translating gives CASSSGTGTLRGYTF. Full variable domain (remainder filled in from reference TRBV2 and TRBJ1-2): EPEVTQTPSHQVTQMGQEVILRCVPISNHLYFYWYRQILGQKVEFLVSFYNNEISEKSEIFDDQFSVERPDGSNFTLKIRSTKLEDSAMYFCASSSGTGTLRGYTFGSGTRLTVV.

The chain combines TRBV27 with TRBJ1-4; no definite D call. The CDR3 is 14 amino acids. Trimming took off 5 bases at V and 5 bases at J, with 12 bases between the two ends. CDR1 is MNHEY, CDR2 SMNVEV, per germline (reference sequence). The CDR3 sequence is CASSRNSPNEKLFF. The CDR3 bases are TGTGCCAGCAGTCGGAATAGCCCGAATGAAAAACTGTTTTTT.

The chain carries TRBV29-1 and TRBJ1-2; no definite D call. The CDR3 runs to 11 residues. Germline V gene lookup returns CDR1 SQVTM and CDR2 ANQGSEA. Trimming removed 7 bases at V and 8 bases at J, with 14 bases between. The CDR3, as DNA: TGCAGCGCAGGCCAAACGCAAGGCTACACCTTC. This encodes CSAGQTQGYTF. The whole variable domain, filled in from reference TRBV29-1 and TRBJ1-2, reads SAVISQKPSRDICQRGTSLTIQCQVDSQVTMMFWYRQQPGQSLTLIATANQGSEATYESGFVIDKFPISRPNLTFSTLTVSNMSPEDSSIYLCSAGQTQGYTFGSGTRLTVV.

V and J are TRBV6-1 and TRBJ1-6; possible D gene TRBD1, 5 bases. CDR3 size: 13 residues. Trimming removed 6 bases from V and 8 bases from J, with 11 bases in between. Germline V lookup: CDR1 MNHNS, CDR2 SASEGT. The CDR3 DNA sequence: TGTGCCAGCAGGGGGACGCGCTATTCACCCCTCCACTTT. Translation: CASRGTRYSPLHF.

This clonotype showed up just a few times. This chain uses TRBV20-1 with TRBJ2-4; D possibly corresponds to TRBD2 (5 bases). The germline gives CDR1 DFQATT, CDR2 SNEGSKA (reference sequence). CDR3 size: 14 residues. V gave up 0 bases and J gave up 6 bases, with 12 bases separating them. The CDR3 is CSAREASEGNIQYF. CDR3 DNA: TGCAGTGCTAGAGAGGCAAGCGAGGGAAACATTCAGTACTTC.

There are a few counts of this clonotype. The chain is built from TRBV25-1 and TRBJ1-6; unclear D gene. V shed 5 bases and J shed 5 bases, with 13 bases lying between them. CDR3 length: 15 amino acids. Germline values: CDR1 MGHDK, CDR2 SYGVNS. The CDR3 DNA is TGTGCCAGCAGTAAACAAGAGGGCAATAATTCACCCCTCCACTTT. Protein sequence: CASSKQEGNNSPLHF.

The V and J genes are TRBV7-2 and TRBJ2-3, with D possibly being TRBD2 (5 bases). CDR1 SGHTA and CDR2 FQGNSA come from the germline V gene. The CDR3 runs 15 residues. The germline V and J ends were trimmed by 8 bases and 0 bases, with 15 bases remaining between them. The CDR3 region has the DNA TGTGCCAGCGGCCCCACCGGCGGGAGCACAGATACGCAGTATTTT. This codes for CASGPTGGSTDTQYF.

The chain has TRBV28 and TRBJ1-2; D not resolved. Looked up from germline, CDR1 is MDHEN and CDR2 is SYDVKM. V gave up 9 bases and J gave up 7 bases, with 12 bases separating them. The CDR3 consists of 11 residues. The CDR3 reads CASSGVLGYTF. CDR3 nucleotide sequence: TGTGCCAGTTCCGGGGTCCTTGGCTACACCTTC.

This clonotype was seen once. V and J are TRBV11-2 and TRBJ2-3; the match to TRBD1 covers 7 bases. Germline loops: CDR1 SGHAT, CDR2 FQNNGV. The length of the CDR3 is 15 residues. Trimming cost V 5 bases and J 2 bases; bases outside gene matches: 7. For the CDR3, the DNA is TGTGCCAGCAGCCGGACAGGCTCTTACACAGATACGCAGTATTTT. It encodes CASSRTGSYTDTQYF.

A few counts support this clonotype. This chain uses TRBV19 with TRBJ2-1; TRBD1 might be the D (5 bases). CDR3 length: 15 residues. Per germline, CDR1 LNHDA and CDR2 SQIVND (reference sequence). Trimming left V 3 bases short and J 10 bases short, with 19 bases between. The CDR3 region has the DNA TGTGCCAGTAGTATGGATTGGGGCATTCAAGGAGAGCAGTTCTTC. Its translation is CASSMDWGIQGEQFF. Together with reference TRBV19 and TRBJ2-1, the CDR3 gives the full variable domain: DGGITQSPKYLFRKEGQNVTLSCEQNLNHDAMYWYRQDPGQGLRLIYYSQIVNDFQKGDIAEGYSVSREKKESFPLTVTSAQKNPTAFYLCASSMDWGIQGEQFFGPGTRLTVL.

As DNA, the CDR3 is TGTGCCAGCACAAACGCCGGGACTAGCGGGAGTAATGAGCAGTTCTTC. It codes for CASTNAGTSGSNEQFF. J is TRBJ2-1 and V is TRBV27; 14 bases are a match to TRBD2. This CDR3 has 16 residues. The J segment lost 7 bases and the V segment lost 7 bases, leaving 9 bases of the junction unmatched. From germline, CDR1 is MNHEY and CDR2 SMNVEV (reference sequence).

This rearrangement joins TRBV28 to TRBJ1-4; D is undetermined. Between the trimmed V and J ends, which lost 5 bases and 7 bases, there was a span of 17 bases. The germline gives CDR1 MDHEN, CDR2 SYDVKM. The CDR3 runs to 15 residues. The CDR3 nucleotides read TGTGCCAGCAGTCCTAACGGGCCGCGGACTGAAAAACTGTTTTTT. It codes for CASSPNGPRTEKLFF.

This chain joins TRBV12-5 and TRBJ2-3; 8 bases are a match to TRBD2. J lost 5 bases, V lost 1 base, and 8 bases had no gene match. Per the germline V gene, CDR1 is LGHNT and CDR2 is FRNRAP. This CDR3 comprises 16 residues. The CDR3 coding sequence is TGTGCTAGTGGTTTGGACCATAGCGGGGTGGGAGATACGCAGTATTTT. This encodes CASGLDHSGVGDTQYF.

This clonotype has only a few counts. The V and J genes are TRBV15 and TRBJ2-4; weak D call: TRBD2 (6 bases). This CDR3 is built from 14 residues. V gave up 1 base and J gave up 10 bases, with 14 bases separating them. Germline CDR1 reads LNHNV; CDR2 reads YYDKDF (reference sequence). CDR3: CATSRARAGRIQYF. CDR3 DNA sequence: TGTGCCACCAGCAGAGCTCGGGCGGGGCGTATTCAGTACTTC.

This clonotype occurred a few times. The J gene is TRBJ2-3, the V gene TRBV20-1, with D possibly being TRBD1 (5 bases). Trimming left V 3 bases short and J 0 bases short, with 7 bases between. CDR3 size: 13 residues. Germline V lookup: CDR1 DFQATT, CDR2 SNEGSKA (reference sequence). In DNA form, the CDR3 reads TGCAGTGCTAGTAGGGGCAGCACAGATACGCAGTATTTT. It encodes CSASRGSTDTQYF.